This T cell receptor (beta chain) was identified during a study of neurological immune-mediated disorders. This CDR3 is built from 14 residues. Trimming took 2 bases from V and 3 from J, leaving 10 bases between them. The germline CDR1 and CDR2 sequences are MNHEY and SVGAGI. Findings of the study overall: For the multiple sclerosis repertoire cluster, an association with any clinical or MRI feature was absent.

This clonotype occurred many times. Its antigen is unidentified. TCRdb itself ran the 5' RACE reads through MiXCR, one entry per CDR3 protein. The data show around 46,000 distinct CDR3 sequences, under 2% seen once. This chain links TRBV6-5 with TRBJ1-1; no firm D call. The TCR sequence derives from a woman aged 40-49 years with multiple sclerosis. Sequencing was done on a sample of PBMCs. The CDR3: CASSYRERDTEAFF. The CDR3 region has the DNA TGTGCCAGCAGTTACCGTGAGCGGGACACTGAAGCTTTCTTT.